A single sample is the source of the 12 T cell receptor beta chains below, sequenced in a study of long-term antiretroviral therapy in people with HIV. This was the immunoSEQ v3.0 assay at survey level. The method was immunoSEQ multiplex PCR; TCRdb's version includes in-frame clones alone and lacks a portion of them. This table holds almost 30,000 clones, about nine tenths found once. The sample consisted of unsorted PBMCs, taken 3.2 years before starting antiretroviral therapy. All receptors derive from a man aged 50 or older with HIV.

The gene calls are TRBV5-1 and TRBJ2-2; TRBD1 matches 8 bases. Germline V gene data show CDR1 as SGHRS and CDR2 as YFSETQ. V lost 4 bases to trimming and J lost 3 bases; unmatched junction nucleotides: 14. The CDR3 has 18 amino acids. The CDR3 DNA follows: TGCGCCAGCAGCCCCCCGGGACAGGCGGTCTGGGACACCGGGGAGCTGTTTTTT. Protein: CASSPPGQAVWDTGELFF.

This chain joins TRBV5-1 and TRBJ1-3; D uncertain. Trimming pared 0 bases from V and 2 bases from J, leaving 6 bases between. Germline V CDR1 and CDR2: SGHRS, YFSETQ. This CDR3 spans 14 amino acids. CDR3 DNA sequence: TGCGCCAGCAGCTTGGACGCCGCTGGAAACACCATATATTTT. Translating gives CASSLDAAGNTIYF.

The J gene is TRBJ2-5, the V gene TRBV20-1; no firm D call. Germline-derived CDR1 and CDR2 are DFQATT and SNEGSKA (reference sequence). This CDR3 has 10 amino acids. Here the CDR3 DNA reads TGCAGCATGCTAAAGGGGACCCAGTACTTC. Amino acid sequence: CSMLKGTQYF.

The gene calls are TRBV5-1 and TRBJ2-6; D is uncertain. The CDR3 length is 16 residues. Between the trimmed V and J ends, which lost 2 bases and 0 bases, there was a span of 9 bases. Germline V gives CDR1 SGHRS, CDR2 YFSETQ. This CDR3 reads CASSLQSSSGANVLTF. In DNA form, the CDR3 reads TGCGCCAGCAGCTTACAAAGTAGCTCTGGGGCCAACGTCCTGACTTTC.

This chain uses TRBV11-2 with TRBJ2-7; 8 nucleotides agree with TRBD1. The CDR3 sequence is 18 residues long. Per germline, CDR1 SGHAT and CDR2 FQNNGV. J lost 4 bases, V lost 0 bases, and 14 bases had no gene match. The CDR3 region is CASSLDIEIGTGLYEQYF. The CDR3 DNA follows: TGTGCCAGCAGCTTAGATATCGAAATCGGGACAGGACTGTACGAGCAGTACTTC. The variable domain in full, completed from reference TRBV11-2 and TRBJ2-7, reads EAGVAQSPRYKIIEKRQSVAFWCNPISGHATLYWYQQILGQGPKLLIQFQNNGVVDDSQLPKDRFSAERLKGVDSTLKIQPAKLEDSAVYLCASSLDIEIGTGLYEQYFGPGTRLTVT.

The rearrangement joins TRBV9 to TRBJ1-2; D unresolved. Germline CDR1 SGDLS, CDR2 YYNGEE. The CDR3 runs to 12 residues. V gave up 6 bases and J gave up 4 bases, with 10 bases separating them. Written as DNA, the CDR3 is TGTGCCAGCAACGGGGTAACCTATGGCTACACCTTC. Its protein is CASNGVTYGYTF. The entire variable domain, with the rest obtained from reference TRBV9 and TRBJ1-2, is as follows: DSGVTQTPKHLITATGQRVTLRCSPRSGDLSVYWYQQSLDQGLQFLIQYYNGEERAKGNILERFSAQQFPDLHSELNLSSLELGDSALYFCASNGVTYGYTFGSGTRLTVV.

The chain carries TRBV6-5 and TRBJ2-2; perhaps TRBD2 as D (7 bases). From germline, CDR1 is MNHEY and CDR2 SVGAGI. Between the trimmed V and J ends, which lost 7 bases and 0 bases, there was a span of 12 bases. This CDR3 spans 15 amino acids. The chain's CDR3 is CASTGGGPNTGELFF. The CDR3 nucleotides are TGTGCCAGCACCGGCGGGGGCCCGAACACCGGGGAGCTGTTTTTT.

The J gene is TRBJ2-5, the V gene TRBV6-6, with D possibly being TRBD1 (6 bases). Per germline, CDR1 MNHNY and CDR2 SVGAGI (reference sequence). V was cut by 4 bases and J by 0 bases, with 9 bases left in between. This CDR3 is built from 14 residues. CDR3 DNA sequence: TGTGCCAGCAGTTCCCCAGGGGACCAAGAGACCCAGTACTTC. Its protein is CASSSPGDQETQYF.

The rearrangement joins TRBV6-1 to TRBJ1-2, with 8 bases fitting TRBD1. The CDR3 runs 14 residues. Germline trimming cut 5 bases from V and 3 bases from J; bases unmatched to any gene: 5. Germline assignment: CDR1 MNHNS and CDR2 SASEGT. CDR3 protein: CASSQGGQDYGYTF. For the CDR3, the DNA is TGTGCCAGCAGTCAAGGGGGACAGGACTATGGCTACACCTTC.

The J gene is TRBJ2-5, the V gene TRBV19, with 8 nucleotides matching TRBD1. Germline CDR1 LNHDA, CDR2 SQIVND (reference sequence). The CDR3 has 16 amino acids. The V segment lost 5 bases and the J segment 7 bases; nucleotides outside the gene matches: 15. CDR3 sequence (DNA): TGTGCCAGTAGTGGAAATAGAGCGGACAGGGCGAGGACCCAGTACTTC. Its protein is CASSGNRADRARTQYF.

The V call is TRBV6-5, the J call TRBJ1-5; D is ambiguous. The CDR3 covers 13 residues. Germline V gene sequence: CDR1 MNHEY, CDR2 SVGAGI. Trimming took off 6 bases at V and 1 base at J, with 7 bases between the two ends. In DNA form, the CDR3 reads TGTGCCAGCAGCCCCAGGAGCAATCAGCCCCAGCATTTT. Protein: CASSPRSNQPQHF.

The gene calls are TRBV2 and TRBJ1-4; no clear D. The CDR3 has 15 residues. Germline CDR1 is SNHLY and CDR2 is FYNNEI. V was cut by 11 bases and J by 7 bases, with 23 bases left in between. This chain's CDR3 is CAGCRSFGSCEKLFF. The CDR3 coding sequence is TGTGCCGGATGCAGGTCTTTTGGTTCCTGTGAAAAACTGTTTTTT.